The 3 T cell receptor beta chains listed next were all sequenced from one sample in a study of blood T cell repertoires in COVID-19. Using immunoSEQ multiplex PCR, the repertoire was profiled, and TCRdb retains in-frame clones only, with some absent. The sample has 200,000 to 300,000 clones; approximately 83% are singletons. Material: peripheral blood. The receptor set was obtained from a woman aged 30 to 39 who had recovered from COVID-19.

The genes are TRBV23-1 and TRBJ2-6; D may be TRBD1 (5 bases). TRBV23-1 belongs to the ORF category, with a function that is uncertain. The V gene lost 3 bases and the J gene lost 0 bases, with 9 bases spanning the gap. The CDR3 is 16 residues long. DNA for the CDR3: TGCGCCAGCAGTCACCGAGACAGCTCTGGGGCCAACGTCCTGACTTTC. It codes for CASSHRDSSGANVLTF.

J is TRBJ1-1 and V is TRBV9; D gene ambiguous. The germline V gene has CDR1 SGDLS and CDR2 YYNGEE. CDR3 length: 14 residues. Trimming removed 0 bases at V and 1 base at J, with 7 bases between. Here the CDR3 DNA reads TGTGCCAGCAGCGTAGTGTCAGAGAACACTGAAGCTTTCTTT. Its protein product is CASSVVSENTEAFF.

V usage is TRBV6-5 and J usage is TRBJ1-2, with D possibly being TRBD1 (6 bases). This CDR3 contains 14 residues. The germline V gene encodes CDR1 MNHEY and CDR2 SVGAGI. The ends were cut back, 0 bases at V and 8 bases at J, with 13 bases in the middle. The CDR3 loop is CASSYSSGEGGYTF. The CDR3, as DNA: TGTGCCAGCAGTTACTCATCAGGGGAAGGAGGCTACACCTTC.